This TCR beta chain was captured in a study of T cell responses to AZD1222 COVID-19 vaccine. On this clone itself: Its antigen is not known.

Study observations and caveats: Close to half of all spike-specific TCRs reportedly target regions of the variants that are unmutated. With dominance at 160-218 and 743-854, vaccine-associated CD4 TCRs spanned spike.

The germline CDR1 and CDR2 sequences are LNHDA and SQIVND (reference sequence). The CDR3 length is 14 residues. The V and J ends lost 4 bases and 7 bases, in that order; junction bases with no gene match: 8. Here immunoSEQ multiplex PCR was the method, and the copy in TCRdb shows in-frame clones only, minus some. The data contain more than 140,000 clones, around 89% of them singletons. Source: peripheral blood, taken on day 0 of MenACWY control vaccination. The sequence came from an adult in good health. The J gene is TRBJ2-7, the V gene TRBV19; the match to TRBD1 covers 9 bases. CDR3 bases: TGTGCCAGTAGTACGGTACAGGGGGCAGGGGAGCAGTACTTC. It encodes CASSTVQGAGEQYF.